A single sample gave rise to the 9 T cell receptor beta chains below, sequenced in a study of T cells in tuberculosis. This table comes from immunoSEQ multiplex PCR, and its TCRdb copy is limited to in-frame clones, with some not included. The table includes about 88,000 clones, approximately 91% detected once. Sorting used thawed, overnight-rested PBMC stained with anti-CD3, a viability dye and GMM-loaded CD1B tetramer. The lipid loaded on the CD1B tetramers was C32 glucose monomycolate from Rhodococcus equi. The sequenced material came from CD1b-GMM tetramer-negative cells sorted from PBMCs. The receptors here all came from an adult woman with latent tuberculosis.

The chain is built from TRBV27 and TRBJ2-5; possible D gene TRBD2, 6 bases. Trimming removed 11 bases at V and 7 bases at J, with 17 bases between. CDR1 is MNHEY and CDR2 is SMNVEV in the germline V gene (reference sequence). The CDR3 loop spans 12 amino acids. CDR3 protein: CACRGTFGTQYF. DNA of the CDR3: TGTGCCTGCCGAGGGACTTTTGGGACCCAGTACTTC.

The V gene is TRBV5-1, the J gene TRBJ1-3; the match to TRBD1 covers 7 bases. The CDR3 length is 14 residues. Losses at the gene ends were 4 bases for V and 4 bases for J; bases not matched to a gene: 5. Germline CDR1 reads SGHRS; CDR2 reads YFSETQ. This chain's CDR3 is CASSVTGTGNTIYF. Here the CDR3 DNA reads TGCGCCAGCAGCGTGACAGGGACGGGAAACACCATATATTTT.

This rearrangement joins TRBV7-9 to TRBJ2-4, with a tentative D call TRBD2 (5 bases). The CDR3 has 14 residues. V was pared by 6 bases and J by 0 bases, with 9 bases between. Germline loops: CDR1 SEHNR, CDR2 FQNEAQ (reference sequence). The CDR3 nucleotides are TGTGCCAGCAGTCCCGGACTAGCCAAAAACATTCAGTACTTC. It is translated as CASSPGLAKNIQYF. The full variable domain, its missing parts supplied by reference TRBV7-9 and TRBJ2-4, is DTGVSQNPRHKITKRGQNVTFRCDPISEHNRLYWYRQTLGQGPEFLTYFQNEAQLEKSRLLSDRFSAERPKGSFSTLEIQRTEQGDSAMYLCASSPGLAKNIQYFGAGTRLSVL.

This chain links TRBV10-2 with TRBJ1-2, with D perhaps matching TRBD1 (5 bases). Germline assignment: CDR1 WSHSY and CDR2 SAAADI. Deletions cut 6 bases from V and 2 bases from J, with 10 bases between. The CDR3 sequence is 13 residues long. This CDR3 is CASSHDRNYGYTF. The CDR3 region has the DNA TGCGCCAGCAGCCACGACAGAAACTATGGCTACACCTTC.

The CDR3 sequence is CASSIPSSYNSPLHF. DNA of the CDR3: TGTGCCAGTAGTATCCCCAGCTCCTATAATTCACCCCTCCACTTT. This chain uses TRBV19 with TRBJ1-6, with D uncertain. The germline V gene has CDR1 LNHDA and CDR2 SQIVND (reference sequence). The CDR3 has 15 residues. V lost 3 bases and J 0 bases, leaving 6 bases between the germline ends. The variable domain in full, completed from reference TRBV19 and TRBJ1-6, reads DGGITQSPKYLFRKEGQNVTLSCEQNLNHDAMYWYRQDPGQGLRLIYYSQIVNDFQKGDIAEGYSVSREKKESFPLTVTSAQKNPTAFYLCASSIPSSYNSPLHFGNGTRLTVT.

The rearrangement joins TRBV15 to TRBJ2-7, with D tentatively TRBD1 or TRBD2 (5 bases each). Per germline, CDR1 LNHNV and CDR2 YYDKDF (reference sequence). V lost 5 bases and J 2 bases, leaving 13 bases between the germline ends. The CDR3 runs 14 residues. As DNA, the CDR3 is TGTGCCACCAGCCCCAATATGGGGGCCTACGAGCAGTACGTC. Protein: CATSPNMGAYEQYV.

Concerning this clone: This sample also contains other DNA sequences that code for the same CDR3. The gene calls are TRBV5-6 and TRBJ2-3; possible D gene TRBD1, 6 bases. CDR1 SGHDT and CDR2 YYEEEE come from the germline V gene. Trimming stripped 1 base from V and 3 bases from J, with 15 bases between. The CDR3 consists of 16 residues. CDR3 sequence: CASSLLGQGNTDTQYF. The CDR3, as DNA: TGTGCCAGCAGCTTGCTGGGGCAGGGGAATACAGATACGCAGTATTTT.

The chain links TRBV19 to TRBJ2-7; unclear D gene. This CDR3 spans 14 amino acids. V lost 4 bases and J 1 base, leaving 11 bases between the germline ends. From germline, CDR1 is LNHDA and CDR2 SQIVND (reference sequence). The CDR3 DNA reads TGTGCCAGTAGTAAAAACACGGGTTCCTACGAGCAGTACGTC. This sequence encodes CASSKNTGSYEQYV.

The rearrangement uses TRBV7-2 and TRBJ2-5; 7 bases match TRBD2. The germline CDR1 and CDR2 sequences are SGHTA and FQGNSA. This CDR3 is built from 17 residues. Trimming removed 1 base from V and 1 base from J; junction bases left unmatched: 9. CDR3 protein: CASSLGWLGGGQETQYF. Written as DNA, the CDR3 is TGTGCCAGCAGCTTAGGGTGGCTGGGGGGGGGCCAAGAGACCCAGTACTTC.